This T cell receptor (beta chain) was observed in a study of OX40 agonist ivuxolimab in advanced cancers. Study in general: Those enrolled were approximately 78% male, with a mean age of around 57 years and ages from roughly 20 to 90. Partial responses were recorded for three patients, including one with hepatocellular carcinoma and two with cutaneous melanoma.

Profiling relied on immunoSEQ multiplex PCR, and the TCRdb table lists in-frame clones only, not all of them. The table shows 30,000 to 40,000 clones, with 80% to 85% occurring only once. Study-level points and caveats: Relative to CD4+ cells, CD8+ T cells on average had more expanded clones.

The study sampled blood at baseline, cycle 4 day 1, and cycle 7 day 1. This CDR3 comprises 15 residues. CDR1 is SGHDN and CDR2 is FVKESK in the germline V gene. V lost 4 bases, J lost 7 bases, and 16 bases lay in between. This clone was seen a single time. Antigen: not known. V gene TRBV14 combines with J gene TRBJ1-4; no clear D. The specimen was CD4+ or CD8+ T cells sorted from blood, collected in a trial of the OX40 agonist ivuxolimab. The receptor comes from an adult with an advanced solid tumor such as melanoma, head and neck, liver or kidney cancer. The CDR3 DNA reads TGTGCCAGCAGCCCATTGAGGAGGCCAGGTGAAAAACTGTTTTTT. Amino acid sequence: CASSPLRRPGEKLFF.